Below, 5 T cell receptor beta chains from the same sample are listed, as sequenced in a study of T cells in Graves' hyperthyroidism and ophthalmopathy. Amplified regions were TCR beta CDR3 sequences from RNA transcripts. TCR CDR3 underwent first-round RT-PCR with the HTBI primer set. MiXCR, run by TCRdb on the multiplex PCR reads, gives a single entry per CDR3 protein. The sample includes around 60,000 distinct CDR3 sequences, just under 50% of them seen just once. Specimen: blood. These receptors were collected from a woman aged 25 to 45 with Graves' ophthalmopathy.

This clonotype has a count of ten or more. The rearrangement uses TRBV14 and TRBJ2-7; D uncertain. This CDR3 region has 15 residues. The germline gives CDR1 SGHDN, CDR2 FVKESK. V lost 0 bases to trimming and J lost 1 base, with 10 bases between them. DNA of the CDR3: TGTGCCAGCAGCCAAGAGTTAGGCAGTTCCTACGAGCAGTACTTC. It specifies CASSQELGSSYEQYF. Complete variable domain (other parts from reference TRBV14 and TRBJ2-7): EAGVTQFPSHSVIEKGQTVTLRCDPISGHDNLYWYRRVMGKEIKFLLHFVKESKQDESGMPNNRFLAERTGGTYSTLKVQPAELEDSGVYFCASSQELGSSYEQYFGPGTRLTVT.

This clonotype has at least ten counts. This chain links TRBV20-1 with TRBJ1-4; 10 bases are shared with TRBD1. V lost 1 base and J lost 3; bases outside the gene matches: 11. The CDR3 has 18 amino acids. Germline CDR1 and CDR2: DFQATT and SNEGSKA (reference sequence). The DNA for the CDR3 is TGCAGTGCTAGAGCGACAGGGGGCGATAATCGGGCTAATGAAAAACTGTTTTTT. Its translation: CSARATGGDNRANEKLFF.

The table lists this clonotype with many counts. V usage is TRBV5-1 and J usage is TRBJ2-2; D unclear. Germline V lookup: CDR1 SGHRS, CDR2 YFSETQ. Trimming removed 0 bases at V and 6 bases at J, with 9 bases between. The CDR3 spans 14 residues. In nucleotides, the CDR3 is TGCGCCAGCAGCTTGGAGGTCTTTCCCGGGGAGCTGTTTTTT. It encodes CASSLEVFPGELFF.

V is TRBV20-1 and J is TRBJ1-1, with TRBD1 identical over 7 bases. Germline CDR1 is DFQATT and CDR2 is SNEGSKA (reference sequence). This CDR3 comprises 12 residues. The V gene end was trimmed by 5 bases and the J gene end by 8 bases; junction bases not matched to a gene: 8. The CDR3 sequence: CSADRDQTEAFF. CDR3 DNA: TGCAGTGCTGACAGGGATCAGACGGAAGCTTTCTTT.

Remarks on this clonotype: A read error may be the cause here, since a much bigger clone is one base away. The CDR3 sequence is CASSLGRGANQPQHF. CDR3 coding DNA: TGTGCCAGCAGCCTAGGACGGGGAGCTAATCAGCCCCAGCATTTT. The chain is built from TRBV3-1 and TRBJ1-5; no firm D call. The germline V and J ends were trimmed by 4 bases and 4 bases, with 14 bases remaining between them. Germline CDR1 and CDR2: LGHDT and YNNKEL (reference sequence). The CDR3 length is 15 residues.